Below are 15 T cell receptor beta chains sequenced from a single sample in a study of T-cell reconstitution after alpha-beta-depleted transplantation in children. Construction of the TCRbeta library involved unique molecular identifiers. TCRdb reprocessed the PCR reads with MiXCR, giving one entry per CDR3 protein. Of about 370,000 distinct CDR3 sequences detected, roughly 22% appear once; the ten largest clones hold approximately 3.8%. The sample consisted of PBMCs from the stem cell graft donor, taken from the stem cell graft. Receptors originate from a human donor who donated a stem cell graft to a child with acute myeloid leukemia.

This clonotype has a count of ten or more. The chain links TRBV27 to TRBJ2-5; TRBD2 matches at 8 bases. From germline, CDR1 is MNHEY and CDR2 SMNVEV (reference sequence). Trimming cost V 0 bases and J 5 bases; bases outside gene matches: 2. The CDR3 length is 14 residues. Written as DNA, the CDR3 is TGTGCCAGCAGTTTATCGGGCGGGAGGGAGACCCAGTACTTC. This encodes CASSLSGGRETQYF.

This clonotype showed up just a few times. The J gene is TRBJ1-2, the V gene TRBV4-1, with a weak D call TRBD1 (6 bases). V lost 0 bases, J lost 7 bases, and 12 bases lay in between. This CDR3 is 14 amino acids long. CDR1 is MGHRA and CDR2 is YSYEKL in the germline V gene. CDR3 bases: TGCGCCAGCAGCCAAGAAGCCGGGGGCCCTGGCTACACCTTC. Residues: CASSQEAGGPGYTF.

This chain uses TRBV4-1 with TRBJ2-5, with 8 positions matching TRBD2. CDR1 MGHRA and CDR2 YSYEKL come from the germline V gene. V shed 4 bases and J 5 bases; nucleotides not matched to a gene: 9. CDR3 length equals 15 residues. This CDR3 is CASSLRTGRVETQYF. CDR3 bases: TGCGCCAGCAGCCTCCGTACCGGGAGGGTTGAGACCCAGTACTTC.

The chain links TRBV12-3 or TRBV12-4 to TRBJ2-5; TRBD1 matches at 7 bases. V dropped 5 bases and J dropped 3; count of bases not matched to a gene: 6. This CDR3 is built from 14 residues. In DNA, the CDR3 is TGTGCCAGCAGTCCCGGGACAGCGAAAGAGACCCAGTACTTC. Residues: CASSPGTAKETQYF.

The chain couples TRBV27 to TRBJ1-1; D is unresolved. The V end lost 4 bases, the J end lost 4 bases, and 10 bases lay between the germline ends. This CDR3 has 13 residues. Looked up from germline, CDR1 is MNHEY and CDR2 is SMNVEV (reference sequence). The CDR3 is CASSSTLGTEAFF. The CDR3 DNA sequence: TGTGCCAGCAGTTCGACCCTGGGCACTGAAGCTTTCTTT.

This clonotype was counted ten times or more. The J gene is TRBJ1-5, the V gene TRBV12-3 or TRBV12-4; D perhaps matches TRBD1 (6 bases). The CDR3 sequence is 15 residues long. V was trimmed by 10 bases and J by 0 bases, leaving 16 bases between them. The CDR3 is CATAPRGNSNQPQHF. In nucleotides, the CDR3 is TGTGCCACCGCTCCCAGGGGTAATAGCAATCAGCCCCAGCATTTT.

This rearrangement joins TRBV28 to TRBJ2-2; tentative D call: TRBD2 (5 bases). The germline V gene has CDR1 MDHEN and CDR2 SYDVKM. The V end was cut by 3 bases, the J end by 2 bases, with 7 bases between. The length of the CDR3 is 14 residues. This chain's CDR3 is CASSFTGNTGELFF. DNA for the CDR3: TGTGCCAGCAGTTTTACGGGAAACACCGGGGAGCTGTTTTTT.

This clonotype has a handful of counts. This chain uses TRBV6-5 with TRBJ1-4; D gene unclear. The CDR3 sequence is 14 residues long. V shed 1 base and J shed 5 bases, with 8 bases lying between them. Germline assignment: CDR1 MNHEY and CDR2 SVGAGI. CDR3 bases: TGTGCCAGCAGTTACTTCGGGGAAAATGAAAAACTGTTTTTT. Its translation: CASSYFGENEKLFF.

This clonotype was counted between two and nine times. This chain connects TRBV7-8 to TRBJ2-3, with 9 nucleotides matching TRBD2. CDR3 length: 18 amino acids. V shed 0 bases, J shed 4 bases, and the junction held 11 bases outside the gene matches. Germline V lookup: CDR1 SGHVS, CDR2 FQNEAQ. CDR3 in DNA: TGTGCCAGCAGCTTAGCTACCGGGACTAGCTCTCACCCAGATACGCAGTATTTT. Amino acids: CASSLATGTSSHPDTQYF.

The rearrangement joins TRBV4-1 to TRBJ2-7; TRBD2 matches at 10 bases. The V gene end was trimmed by 1 base and the J gene end by 9 bases; junction bases not matched to a gene: 9. CDR1 and CDR2 (germline): MGHRA, YSYEKL. The CDR3 runs to 15 residues. The CDR3 DNA is TGCGCCAGCAGCCAAGTGGTTAGCGGGAGGAACGGGCAGTACTTC. The encoded protein is CASSQVVSGRNGQYF.

The sample holds a few counts of this clonotype. The chain's CDR3 is CASSFGPFYEQYF. CDR3 coding DNA: TGTGCCAGCAGTTTCGGCCCGTTCTACGAGCAGTACTTC. The chain recombines TRBV27 with TRBJ2-7, with D unresolved. Germline values: CDR1 MNHEY, CDR2 SMNVEV (reference sequence). The CDR3 sequence is 13 residues long. V was shortened by 3 bases and J by 3 bases, with 9 bases between the two germline ends.

This clonotype has more than one count but fewer than ten. V gene TRBV27 combines with J gene TRBJ2-5, with D possibly TRBD2 on 5 matching bases. The CDR3 totals 15 residues. CDR1 is MNHEY, CDR2 SMNVEV, per germline (reference sequence). The ends were cut back, 6 bases at V and 5 bases at J, with 19 bases in the middle. CDR3 loop: CASRPLAVRRETQYF. The CDR3 region has the DNA TGTGCCAGCAGGCCATTGGCTGTGCGGAGGGAGACCCAGTACTTC.

Many counts were recorded for this clonotype. The V gene is TRBV7-8, the J gene TRBJ2-1, with TRBD1 identical over 9 bases. The germline V gene has CDR1 SGHVS and CDR2 FQNEAQ. The CDR3 is 13 amino acids. Losses at the gene ends were 8 bases for V and 6 bases for J; bases not matched to a gene: 5. The CDR3 spells CASRDRAFNEQFF. CDR3 DNA sequence: TGTGCCAGCCGGGACAGGGCCTTCAATGAGCAGTTCTTC. Drawing the rest from reference TRBV7-8 and TRBJ2-1, the complete variable domain is GAGVSQSPRYKVAKRGQDVALRCDPISGHVSLFWYQQALGQGPEFLTYFQNEAQLDKSGLPSDRFFAERPEGSVSTLKIQRTQQEDSAVYLCASRDRAFNEQFFGPGTRLTVL.

The chain has TRBV2 and TRBJ2-2; unclear D gene. From germline, CDR1 is SNHLY and CDR2 FYNNEI. Trimming cost V 5 bases and J 2 bases, with 6 bases left between them. The CDR3 totals 13 residues. The CDR3 DNA reads TGTGCCAGCAGTTGGGATAACACCGGGGAGCTGTTTTTT. This sequence encodes CASSWDNTGELFF.

Regarding this clonotype: A read error is possible here, since a much larger clone lies one base away. J is TRBJ2-5 and V is TRBV7-6; D unclear. The CDR3 runs to 12 residues. Germline CDR1 is SGHVS and CDR2 is FNYEAQ. V was trimmed by 2 bases and J by 7 bases, leaving 8 bases between them. Here the CDR3 reads CASSLKWGTQYF. CDR3 DNA sequence: TGTGCCAGCAGCTTAAAATGGGGGACCCAGTACTTC.